Listed below are T cell receptor beta chains from one sample, sequenced in a study of identifying expanded T cells in peripheral blood. The assay was immunoSEQ multiplex PCR, and TCRdb's table has in-frame clones only and misses some. The sample includes roughly 100,000 clones, around nine tenths seen only once; the top ten take about 4.2%. Sequenced sample: blood. These receptors were taken from a person between 18 and 75 years old in good health. CDR3s include the opening cysteine and the closing phenylalanine or tryptophan. A D gene is named only where the DNA matches it firmly.

.,TRBJ1-1,TRBV11-2,TGTGCCAGCAGCTTAGAGTCGGTCGGGGGGCGAGTTGTCTTCTTT,CASSLESVGGRVVFF
TRBD1,TRBJ2-1,TRBV6-1,TGTGCCAGCAGTGAATCCGGACAGGCCTACAATGAGCAGTTCTTC,CASSESGQAYNEQFF
.,TRBJ1-2,TRBV7-2,TGTGCCAGCAGCCACGCGGGGGCTAGTGGCTACACCTTC,CASSHAGASGYTF
TRBD1,TRBJ1-4,TRBV15,TGTGCCACCAGCACCTACCACGGGACAGGGGTGGAATCTAATGAAAAACTGTTTTTT,CATSTYHGTGVESNEKLFF
TRBD2,TRBJ2-1,TRBV9,TGTGCCAGCAGCCAAACTAGCGGGAGGGCCGGAGGCAATGAGCAGTTCTTC,CASSQTSGRAGGNEQFF
.,TRBJ2-7,TRBV25-1,TGTGCCAGCAGTGTGGGGCGCGAGCAGTACTTC,CASSVGREQYF
.,TRBJ2-1,TRBV19,TGTGCCAGTAGTATAACCGGGTACAATGAGCAGTTCTTC,CASSITGYNEQFF
.,TRBJ1-5,TRBV21-1,TGTGCCAGCAGCATCGACACCTATAGCAATCAGCCCCAGCATTTT,CASSIDTYSNQPQHF
TRBD2,TRBJ2-1,TRBV7-2,TGTGCCAGCAGCACCACGGGACTAGCGGGAGGGTTTGAGCAGTTCTTC,CASSTTGLAGGFEQFF
.,TRBJ2-1,TRBV7-7,TGTGCCAGCAGCTTAGGGGGGCTGAATGAGCAGTTCTTC,CASSLGGLNEQFF
.,TRBJ2-5,TRBV5-4,TGTGCCAGCAGCTCCCGGGACATCTTCCAAGAGACCCAGTACTTC,CASSSRDIFQETQYF